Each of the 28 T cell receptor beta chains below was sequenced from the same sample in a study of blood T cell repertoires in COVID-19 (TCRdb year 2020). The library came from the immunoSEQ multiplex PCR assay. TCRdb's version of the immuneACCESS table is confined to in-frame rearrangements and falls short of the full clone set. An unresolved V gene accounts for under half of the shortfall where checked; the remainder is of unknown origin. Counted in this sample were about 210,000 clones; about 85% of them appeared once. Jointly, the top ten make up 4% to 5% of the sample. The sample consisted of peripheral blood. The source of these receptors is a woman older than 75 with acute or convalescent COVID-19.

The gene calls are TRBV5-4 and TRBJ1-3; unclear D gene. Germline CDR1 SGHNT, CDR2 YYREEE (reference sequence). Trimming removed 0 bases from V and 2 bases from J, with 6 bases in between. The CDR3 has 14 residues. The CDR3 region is CASSLDRTGNTIYF. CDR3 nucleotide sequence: TGTGCCAGCAGCTTGGACAGAACTGGAAACACCATATATTTT.

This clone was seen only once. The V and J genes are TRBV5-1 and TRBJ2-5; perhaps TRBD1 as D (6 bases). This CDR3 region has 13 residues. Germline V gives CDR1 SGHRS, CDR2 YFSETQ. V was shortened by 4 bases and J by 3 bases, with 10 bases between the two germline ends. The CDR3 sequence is CASSRTVEETQYF. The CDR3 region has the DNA TGCGCCAGCAGCCGGACAGTTGAAGAGACCCAGTACTTC.

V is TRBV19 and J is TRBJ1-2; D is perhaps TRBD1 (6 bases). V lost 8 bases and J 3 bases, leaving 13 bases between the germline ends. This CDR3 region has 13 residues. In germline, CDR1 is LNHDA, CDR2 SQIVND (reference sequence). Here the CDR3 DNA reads TGTGCCAGTCATAGACAGGCCGACTATGGCTACACCTTC. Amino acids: CASHRQADYGYTF.

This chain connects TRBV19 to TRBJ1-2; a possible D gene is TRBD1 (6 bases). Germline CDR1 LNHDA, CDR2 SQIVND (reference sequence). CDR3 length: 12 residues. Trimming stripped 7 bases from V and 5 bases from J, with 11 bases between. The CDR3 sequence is CASNQQGYGYTF. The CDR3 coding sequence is TGTGCCAGTAACCAACAGGGTTATGGCTACACCTTC.

CDR3 in DNA: TGTGCCAGCAGCTTAGCGGGGATAGCGGGTGAAGCTTTCTTT. Translation: CASSLAGIAGEAFF. This sequence joins TRBV7-8 and TRBJ1-1; D is ambiguous. The V end lost 0 bases, the J end lost 7 bases, and 12 bases lay between the germline ends. CDR3 length: 14 amino acids. CDR1 is SGHVS and CDR2 is FQNEAQ in the germline V gene. Combining the CDR3 with reference TRBV7-8 and TRBJ1-1 gives the whole variable domain GAGVSQSPRYKVAKRGQDVALRCDPISGHVSLFWYQQALGQGPEFLTYFQNEAQLDKSGLPSDRFFAERPEGSVSTLKIQRTQQEDSAVYLCASSLAGIAGEAFFGQGTRLTVV.

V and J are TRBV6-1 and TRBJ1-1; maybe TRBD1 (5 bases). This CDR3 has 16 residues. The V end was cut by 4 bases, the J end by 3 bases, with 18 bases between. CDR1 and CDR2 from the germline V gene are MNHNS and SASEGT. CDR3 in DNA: TGTGCCAGCAGTGTAGACTCAGGGCCGGCACACACTGAAGCTTTCTTT. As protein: CASSVDSGPAHTEAFF.

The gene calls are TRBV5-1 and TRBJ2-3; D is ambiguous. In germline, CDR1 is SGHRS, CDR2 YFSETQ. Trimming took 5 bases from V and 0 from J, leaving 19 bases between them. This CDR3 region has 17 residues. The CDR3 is CASRLLLGGASTDTQYF. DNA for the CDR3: TGCGCCAGCAGATTGCTCCTTGGCGGAGCTAGCACAGATACGCAGTATTTT.

As DNA, the CDR3 is TGTGCCAGCAGTTCCCCGGGAAACACCATATATTTT. This sequence encodes CASSSPGNTIYF. The chain combines TRBV27 with TRBJ1-3; D remains unclear. The V end lost 4 bases, the J end lost 4 bases, and 5 bases lay between the germline ends. CDR1 and CDR2 from the germline V gene are MNHEY and SMNVEV (reference sequence). The CDR3 runs to 12 residues.

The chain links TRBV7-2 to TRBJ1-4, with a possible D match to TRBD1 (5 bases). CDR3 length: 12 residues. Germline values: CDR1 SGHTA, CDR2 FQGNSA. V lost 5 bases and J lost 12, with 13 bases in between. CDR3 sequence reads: CASSPAGYQLFF. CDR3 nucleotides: TGTGCCAGCAGCCCCGCAGGGTATCAACTGTTTTTT.

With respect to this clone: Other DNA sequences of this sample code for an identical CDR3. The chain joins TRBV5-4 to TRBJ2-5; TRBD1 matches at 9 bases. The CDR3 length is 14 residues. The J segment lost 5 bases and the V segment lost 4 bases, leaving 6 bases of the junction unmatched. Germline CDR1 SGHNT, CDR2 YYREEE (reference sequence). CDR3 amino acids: CASSRDRVQETQYF. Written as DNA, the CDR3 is TGTGCCAGCAGCCGGGACAGGGTGCAGGAGACCCAGTACTTC.

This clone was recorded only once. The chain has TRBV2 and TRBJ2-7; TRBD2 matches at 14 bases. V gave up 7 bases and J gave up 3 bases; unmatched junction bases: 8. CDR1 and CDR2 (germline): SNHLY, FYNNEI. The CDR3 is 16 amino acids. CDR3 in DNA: TGTGCCAGCACCTTAGGGACTAGCGGGAGCGGCTACGAGCAGTACTTC. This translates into CASTLGTSGSGYEQYF.

The CDR3 DNA is TGTGCCAGCAGCCCCGGACAATTCCTAAATGAGCAGTTCTTC. Translating gives CASSPGQFLNEQFF. The V call is TRBV9, the J call TRBJ2-1; possibly TRBD1 for D (5 bases). The germline V and J ends were trimmed by 4 bases and 7 bases, with 15 bases remaining between them. The CDR3 spans 14 residues. Germline CDR1 reads SGDLS; CDR2 reads YYNGEE.

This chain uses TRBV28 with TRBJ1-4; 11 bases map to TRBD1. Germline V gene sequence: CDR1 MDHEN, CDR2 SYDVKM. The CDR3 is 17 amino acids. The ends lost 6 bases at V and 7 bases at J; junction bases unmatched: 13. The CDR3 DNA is TGTGCCAGCAGCAAACATAGGACAGGGGGCGTCGGTGAAAAACTGTTTTTT. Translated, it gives CASSKHRTGGVGEKLFF.

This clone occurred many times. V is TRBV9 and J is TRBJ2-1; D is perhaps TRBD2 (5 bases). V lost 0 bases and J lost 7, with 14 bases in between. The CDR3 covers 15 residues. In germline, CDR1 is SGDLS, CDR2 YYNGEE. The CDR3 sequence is CASSVAGGHGNEQFF. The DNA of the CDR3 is TGTGCCAGCAGCGTAGCTGGCGGGCACGGGAATGAGCAGTTCTTC.

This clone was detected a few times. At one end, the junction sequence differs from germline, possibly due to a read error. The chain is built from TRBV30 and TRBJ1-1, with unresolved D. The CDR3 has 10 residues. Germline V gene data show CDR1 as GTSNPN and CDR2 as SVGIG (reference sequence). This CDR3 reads CAWSSPPVLF. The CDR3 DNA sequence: TGTGCCTGGAGTTCCCCGCCAGTACTCTTT.

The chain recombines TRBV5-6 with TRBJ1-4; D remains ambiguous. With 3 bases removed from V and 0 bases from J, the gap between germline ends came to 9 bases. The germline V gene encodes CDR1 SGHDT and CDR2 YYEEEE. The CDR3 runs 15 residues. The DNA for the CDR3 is TGTGCCAGCAGCTGGAAGACACCAACTAATGAAAAACTGTTTTTT. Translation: CASSWKTPTNEKLFF.

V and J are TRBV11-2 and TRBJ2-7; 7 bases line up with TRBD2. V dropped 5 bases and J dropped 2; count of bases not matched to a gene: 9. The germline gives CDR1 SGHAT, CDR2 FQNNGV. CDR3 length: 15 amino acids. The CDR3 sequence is CASSQEGGSPYEQYF. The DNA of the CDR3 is TGTGCCAGCAGCCAAGAGGGAGGGAGTCCCTACGAGCAGTACTTC.

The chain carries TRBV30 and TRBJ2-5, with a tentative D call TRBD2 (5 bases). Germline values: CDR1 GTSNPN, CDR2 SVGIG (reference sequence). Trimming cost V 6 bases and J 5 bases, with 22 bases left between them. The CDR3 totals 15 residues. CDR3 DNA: TGTGCCTGTTCCCGGAGTAGTCCCCCGGGGGAGACCCAGTACTTC. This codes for CACSRSSPPGETQYF.

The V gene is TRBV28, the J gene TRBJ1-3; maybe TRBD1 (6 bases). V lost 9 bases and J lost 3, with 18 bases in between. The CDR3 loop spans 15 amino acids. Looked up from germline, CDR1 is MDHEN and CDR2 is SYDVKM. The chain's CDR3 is CARLQGRLSGNTIYF. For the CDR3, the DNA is TGTGCCAGGCTACAGGGTAGGCTTAGTGGAAACACCATATATTTT.

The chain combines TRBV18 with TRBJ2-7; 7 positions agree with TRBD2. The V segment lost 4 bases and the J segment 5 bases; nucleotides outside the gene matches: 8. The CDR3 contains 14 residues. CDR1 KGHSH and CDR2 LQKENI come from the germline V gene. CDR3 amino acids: CASSLTGGFDEQYF. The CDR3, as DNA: TGTGCCAGCTCACTAACGGGGGGATTCGACGAGCAGTACTTC.

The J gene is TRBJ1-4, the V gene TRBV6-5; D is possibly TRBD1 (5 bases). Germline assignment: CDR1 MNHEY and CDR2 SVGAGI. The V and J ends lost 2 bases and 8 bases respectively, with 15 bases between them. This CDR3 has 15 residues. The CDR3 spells CASSYSRGVAEKLFF. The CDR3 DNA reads TGTGCCAGCAGTTACAGTAGGGGCGTAGCCGAAAAACTGTTTTTT.

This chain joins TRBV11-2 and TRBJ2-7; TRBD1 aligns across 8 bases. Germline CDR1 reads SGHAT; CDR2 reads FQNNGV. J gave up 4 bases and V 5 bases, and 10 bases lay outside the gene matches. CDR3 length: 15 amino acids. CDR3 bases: TGTGCCAGCAGCGCGTACGGGACAGGTCCGTACGAGCAGTACTTC. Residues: CASSAYGTGPYEQYF. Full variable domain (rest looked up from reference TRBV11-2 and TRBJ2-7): EAGVAQSPRYKIIEKRQSVAFWCNPISGHATLYWYQQILGQGPKLLIQFQNNGVVDDSQLPKDRFSAERLKGVDSTLKIQPAKLEDSAVYLCASSAYGTGPYEQYFGPGTRLTVT.

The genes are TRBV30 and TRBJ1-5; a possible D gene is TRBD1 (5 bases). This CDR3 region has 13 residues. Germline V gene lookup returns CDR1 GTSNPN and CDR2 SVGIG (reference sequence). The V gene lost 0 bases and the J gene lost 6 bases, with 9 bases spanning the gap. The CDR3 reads CAWSVGVAQPQHF. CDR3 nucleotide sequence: TGTGCCTGGAGTGTAGGGGTTGCTCAGCCCCAGCATTTT.

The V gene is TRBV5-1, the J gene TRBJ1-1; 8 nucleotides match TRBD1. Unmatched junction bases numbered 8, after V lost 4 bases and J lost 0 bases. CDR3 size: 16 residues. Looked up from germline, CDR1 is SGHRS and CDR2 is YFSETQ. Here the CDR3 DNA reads TGCGCCAGCAGCATCCAGGGGGCGTTTGTGAACACTGAAGCTTTCTTT. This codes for CASSIQGAFVNTEAFF.

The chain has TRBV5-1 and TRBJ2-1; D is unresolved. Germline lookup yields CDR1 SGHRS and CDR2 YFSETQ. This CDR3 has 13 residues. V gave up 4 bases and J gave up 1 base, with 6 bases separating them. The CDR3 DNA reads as TGCGCCAGCAGCCTAGTATCCTACAATGAGCAGTTCTTC. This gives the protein CASSLVSYNEQFF. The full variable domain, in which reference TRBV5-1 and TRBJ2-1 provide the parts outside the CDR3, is KAGVTQTPRYLIKTRGQQVTLSCSPISGHRSVSWYQQTPGQGLQFLFEYFSETQRNKGNFPGRFSGRQFSNSRSEMNVSTLELGDSALYLCASSLVSYNEQFFGPGTRLTVL.

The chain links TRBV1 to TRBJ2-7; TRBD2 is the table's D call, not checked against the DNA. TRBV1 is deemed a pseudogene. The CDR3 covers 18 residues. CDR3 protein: CTSSPHPKLAGVSYEQYF. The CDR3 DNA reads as TGCACCAGCAGCCCCCACCCGAAGCTAGCGGGAGTATCCTACGAGCAGTACTTC.

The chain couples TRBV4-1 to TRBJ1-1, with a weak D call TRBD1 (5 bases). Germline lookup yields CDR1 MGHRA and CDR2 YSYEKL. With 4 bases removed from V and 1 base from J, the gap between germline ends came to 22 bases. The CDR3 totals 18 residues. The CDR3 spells CASSLRDRGSNRNTEAFF. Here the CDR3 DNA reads TGCGCCAGCAGCCTCCGGGATCGGGGGTCGAACCGGAACACTGAAGCTTTCTTT.

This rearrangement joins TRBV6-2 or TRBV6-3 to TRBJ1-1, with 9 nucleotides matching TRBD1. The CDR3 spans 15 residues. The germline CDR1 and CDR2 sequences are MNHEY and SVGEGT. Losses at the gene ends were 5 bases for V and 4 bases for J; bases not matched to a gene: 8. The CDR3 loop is CASSTSGQGITEAFF. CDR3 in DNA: TGTGCCAGCAGTACCTCGGGACAGGGTATCACTGAAGCTTTCTTT.